The next 18 T cell receptor beta chains were all read from a single sample in a study of shared clonotypes between healthy human individuals (dated by TCRdb to about 2020). The library relied on the immunoSEQ multiplex PCR assay. TCRdb provides this immuneACCESS table in a form limited to in-frame rearrangements. Some clones are lacking; in checked studies, under half of them reflect an unresolved V gene, and why the rest are absent is not known. The sample includes about 2.2 million clones, with around 93% observed a single time. About 1.7% of the sample is in the top ten clones. CD8 naive samples consisted of CD45RO-negative cells that were positively selected for CCR7, yielding a CD45RA+CCR7+ population without TemRA cells. The material sequenced was naive CD8+ T cells from PBMCs. The cell subset or site label corresponds to: CD45RA+CCR7+. The receptors come from a young man in good health. Some clones in this sample may be carry-over from other donors' samples.

This chain uses TRBV19 with TRBJ2-3; a weak D match, TRBD2 (5 bases). This CDR3 spans 13 amino acids. V was clipped by 7 bases and J by 2 bases, with 10 bases between them. CDR1 LNHDA and CDR2 SQIVND come from the germline V gene (reference sequence). CDR3 amino acids: CASTEGPTDTQYF. The CDR3, as DNA: TGTGCCAGTACAGAGGGCCCCACAGATACGCAGTATTTT.

The CDR3: CASSLISPSGATYEQYF. For the CDR3, the DNA is TGTGCCAGCAGTTTAATATCCCCATCGGGAGCAACCTACGAGCAGTACTTC. The J gene is TRBJ2-7, the V gene TRBV27, with a possible D match to TRBD2 (6 bases). Trimming removed 2 bases at V and 2 bases at J, with 19 bases between. The CDR3 is 17 amino acids. The germline V gene encodes CDR1 MNHEY and CDR2 SMNVEV (reference sequence).

V usage is TRBV7-4 and J usage is TRBJ2-7, with D maybe TRBD1 (6 bases). The length of the CDR3 is 13 residues. Trimming removed 4 bases at V and 3 bases at J, with 10 bases between. Germline lookup yields CDR1 SGHVT and CDR2 SQSDAQ. CDR3 loop: CASSWDTFYEQYF. The CDR3, as DNA: TGTGCCAGCAGCTGGGACACTTTCTACGAGCAGTACTTC.

The sample holds a few counts of this clone. This sequence joins TRBV28 and TRBJ2-7; 7 bases are shared with TRBD1. J was trimmed by 3 bases and V by 5 bases; bases with no gene match: 7. Germline CDR1 and CDR2: MDHEN and SYDVKM. The CDR3 has 14 residues. The CDR3 DNA reads as TGTGCCAGCAGTCCCCTCGGGACAGTCTACGAGCAGTACTTC. Amino acids: CASSPLGTVYEQYF.

Comments on this clone: This sample also contains other DNA sequences that code for the same CDR3. The chain uses TRBV6-1 and TRBJ2-7, with a possible D match to TRBD2 (6 bases). Between the trimmed V and J ends, which lost 3 bases and 4 bases, there was a span of 13 bases. This CDR3 region has 14 residues. CDR1 and CDR2 (germline): MNHNS, SASEGT. The CDR3 is CASSEPGGGYEQYF. The CDR3 nucleotides are TGTGCCAGCAGTGAGCCCGGGGGTGGGTACGAGCAGTACTTC.

This chain joins TRBV13 and TRBJ1-1; D ambiguous. V was clipped by 3 bases and J by 1 base, with 6 bases between them. This CDR3 is 13 amino acids long. Germline V CDR1 and CDR2: PRHDT, FYEKMQ (reference sequence). The CDR3 region is CASSFESNTEAFF. CDR3 bases: TGTGCCAGCAGCTTCGAGTCGAACACTGAAGCTTTCTTT.

In this sample, this clone turned up a few times. V gene TRBV11-2 combines with J gene TRBJ1-1; weak D call: TRBD1 (5 bases). The CDR3 sequence is 11 residues long. Trimming removed 5 bases at V and 7 bases at J, with 8 bases between. The germline gives CDR1 SGHAT, CDR2 FQNNGV. The CDR3 nucleotides are TGTGCCAGCAGCATGACAGATGAAGCTTTCTTT. Its translation: CASSMTDEAFF.

V and J are TRBV2 and TRBJ2-5; 7 bases line up with TRBD2. Trimming removed 3 bases from V and 7 bases from J; junction bases left unmatched: 14. Germline-derived CDR1 and CDR2 are SNHLY and FYNNEI. There are 16 residues in the CDR3. CDR3 residues: CASSEVATSPFGTQYF. CDR3 nucleotide sequence: TGTGCCAGCAGTGAGGTCGCGACTAGCCCCTTCGGGACCCAGTACTTC.

The DNA of the CDR3 is TGTGCCAGCAGCTTAGGGGGACCAGAAACCAGGTACGAGCAGTACTTC. Amino acid sequence: CASSLGGPETRYEQYF. J is TRBJ2-7 and V is TRBV11-2; D may correspond to TRBD1 or TRBD2 (5 bases each). Trimming took off 1 base at V and 4 bases at J, with 17 bases between the two ends. Germline loops: CDR1 SGHAT, CDR2 FQNNGV. The CDR3 is 16 residues long.

This chain joins TRBV27 and TRBJ2-2; D tentatively fits TRBD1 or TRBD2 (7 bases each). The CDR3 length is 14 residues. Trimming stripped 2 bases from V and 6 bases from J, with 10 bases between. The V gene's germline CDR1 is MNHEY and CDR2 SMNVEV (reference sequence). The CDR3 protein is CASSLQGGAGELFF. The CDR3 coding sequence is TGTGCCAGCAGTTTACAGGGGGGGGCCGGGGAGCTGTTTTTT.

For this clone: The same CDR3 arises from other DNA sequences in this sample as well. The chain combines TRBV27 with TRBJ1-2; D possibly corresponds to TRBD1 (5 bases). The V gene lost 2 bases and the J gene lost 2 bases, with 9 bases spanning the gap. The CDR3 consists of 14 residues. Germline V gene sequence: CDR1 MNHEY, CDR2 SMNVEV (reference sequence). The CDR3 DNA reads as TGTGCCAGCAGTTTAACAGGATCCAACTATGGCTACACCTTC. It translates to CASSLTGSNYGYTF.

J is TRBJ1-4 and V is TRBV7-6; D remains unclear. The CDR3 sequence is 14 residues long. V lost 5 bases, J lost 5 bases, and 12 bases lay in between. The V gene's germline CDR1 is SGHVS and CDR2 FNYEAQ. The CDR3 region has the DNA TGTGCCAGCAGCACTCGGACTGAGAATGAAAAACTGTTTTTT. It codes for CASSTRTENEKLFF. The full variable domain, completed using reference TRBV7-6 and TRBJ1-4, is GAGVSQSPRYKVTKRGQDVALRCDPISGHVSLYWYRQALGQGPEFLTYFNYEAQQDKSGLPNDRFSAERPEGSISTLTIQRTEQRDSAMYRCASSTRTENEKLFFGSGTQLSVL.

The DNA of the CDR3 is TGTGCCAGCAGCGCCCTAGGGACGGATAATCAGCCCCAGCATTTT. Its protein product is CASSALGTDNQPQHF. The chain is built from TRBV9 and TRBJ1-5; tentative D call: TRBD1 (5 bases). The CDR3 runs to 15 residues. V lost 3 bases and J lost 4, with 14 bases in between. From germline, CDR1 is SGDLS and CDR2 YYNGEE.

The V gene is TRBV4-1, the J gene TRBJ2-7; maybe TRBD2 (5 bases). Trimming pared 0 bases from V and 5 bases from J, leaving 5 bases between. The CDR3 sequence is 12 residues long. Germline CDR1 is MGHRA and CDR2 is YSYEKL. The DNA for the CDR3 is TGCGCCAGCAGCCAAGAACTAGACGAGCAGTACTTC. This gives the protein CASSQELDEQYF.

The chain recombines TRBV28 with TRBJ2-3, with D tentatively TRBD1 (6 bases). This CDR3 has 15 amino acids. Trimming took 6 bases from V and 3 from J, leaving 16 bases between them. CDR1 MDHEN and CDR2 SYDVKM come from the germline V gene. The CDR3 loop reads CASSAIRGVTDTQYF. DNA of the CDR3: TGTGCCAGCAGCGCGATCAGGGGCGTGACAGATACGCAGTATTTT.

This chain joins TRBV30 and TRBJ1-4; 9 nucleotides line up with TRBD1. The CDR3 has 14 residues. V lost 5 bases, J lost 8 bases, and 9 bases stayed unmatched. The V gene's germline CDR1 is GTSNPN and CDR2 SVGIG (reference sequence). In nucleotides, the CDR3 is TGTGCCTGGCCGGGACAGGGTAGGAACGAAAAACTGTTTTTT. Its protein product is CAWPGQGRNEKLFF. The full variable domain, its missing parts supplied by reference TRBV30 and TRBJ1-4, is SQTIHQWPATLVQPVGSPLSLECTVEGTSNPNLYWYRQAAGRGLQLLFYSVGIGQISSEVPQNLSASRPQDRQFILSSKKLLLSDSGFYLCAWPGQGRNEKLFFGSGTQLSVL.

This chain's CDR3 is CSVSRGSGRTYEQYF. The CDR3, as DNA: TGCAGCGTTTCTCGAGGTAGCGGGAGGACCTACGAGCAGTACTTC. The chain employs TRBV29-1 and TRBJ2-7; TRBD2 agrees at 10 bases. V lost 5 bases and J lost 2; bases outside the gene matches: 9. CDR3 length: 15 amino acids. The germline V gene has CDR1 SQVTM and CDR2 ANQGSEA.

The rearrangement uses TRBV7-3 and TRBJ2-7; TRBD2 agrees at 13 bases. Trimming cost V 4 bases and J 4 bases; bases outside gene matches: 4. The CDR3 is 15 amino acids. Per the germline V gene, CDR1 is SGHTA and CDR2 is FQGTGA. CDR3 amino acids: CASSYGLAGVYEQYF. The CDR3 DNA follows: TGTGCCAGCAGCTACGGACTAGCGGGAGTTTACGAGCAGTACTTC.